Detailed here is one T cell receptor beta chain. Its specificity is unknown. This specimen belongs to a study of cytomegalovirus exposure and HLA in healthy donors. General study findings and limits: Reported performance of the classifier showed diagnosis of cytomegalovirus status with high specificity and sensitivity. Most TCR sequences showed up rarely, but some public TCRs showed up in many donors.

This CDR3 contains 18 residues. V lost 4 bases, J lost 6 bases, and 11 bases stayed unmatched. Germline V gene data show CDR1 as SEHNR and CDR2 as FQNEAQ (reference sequence). 60 Vbeta and 13 Jbeta primers were used in PCR. Sequencing used immunoSEQ multiplex PCR; TCRdb keeps in-frame clones, though not all of them. Of over 150,000 clones in the sample, roughly 81% were seen once. V and J are TRBV7-9 and TRBJ2-1, with 14 bases identical to TRBD2. The sequenced sample consisted of PBMCs. The clonotype comes from a woman between 25 and 40 years old in good health and CMV-seropositive. The chain's CDR3 is CASSYPPRTSGRSNEQFF. As DNA, the CDR3 is TGTGCCAGCAGCTACCCTCCCAGGACTAGCGGGAGGAGCAATGAGCAGTTCTTC. The variable domain in full, with the rest retrieved from reference TRBV7-9 and TRBJ2-1, is DTGVSQNPRHKITKRGQNVTFRCDPISEHNRLYWYRQTLGQGPEFLTYFQNEAQLEKSRLLSDRFSAERPKGSFSTLEIQRTEQGDSAMYLCASSYPPRTSGRSNEQFFGPGTRLTVL.